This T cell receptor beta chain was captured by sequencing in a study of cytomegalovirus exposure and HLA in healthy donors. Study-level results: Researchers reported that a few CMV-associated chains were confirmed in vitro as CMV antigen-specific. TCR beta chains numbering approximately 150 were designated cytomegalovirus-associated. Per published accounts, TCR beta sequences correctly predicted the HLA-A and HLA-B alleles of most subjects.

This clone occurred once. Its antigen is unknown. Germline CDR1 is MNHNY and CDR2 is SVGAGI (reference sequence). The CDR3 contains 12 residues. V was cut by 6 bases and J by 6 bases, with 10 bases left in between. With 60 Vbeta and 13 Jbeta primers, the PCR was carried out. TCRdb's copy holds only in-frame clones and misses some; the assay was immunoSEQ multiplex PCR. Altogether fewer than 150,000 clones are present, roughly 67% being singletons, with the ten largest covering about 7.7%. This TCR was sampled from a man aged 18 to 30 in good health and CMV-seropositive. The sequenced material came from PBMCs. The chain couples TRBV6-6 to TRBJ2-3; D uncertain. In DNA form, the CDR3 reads TGTGCCAGCAGCCTCCTACTCGATACGCAGTATTTT. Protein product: CASSLLLDTQYF.